These T cell receptor beta chains were read from a single sample in a study of graft-versus-host responses after intestinal transplantation. The assay was immunoSEQ multiplex PCR, and TCRdb's table has in-frame clones only and misses some. The sample holds approximately 81,000 clones, around 90% seen once. For these TCRs, the target antigens are not known. The source material was unstimulated CD8+ T cells sorted from spleen or lymph node cells, sampled before transplant. These receptors were obtained from a human donor who was the organ donor for an intestinal transplant. Both conserved end residues are part of each CDR3. A D gene is named only where the DNA matches it firmly. The size field is filled for only some rows; it gives once, few, many or a size class.

clone_size j_call d_call v_call cdr3_nt cdr3_aa
- TRBJ2-3 TRBD2 TRBV6-1 TGTGCCAGCAAGCGGGGGGGCCAAGATACGCAGTATTTT CASKRGGQDTQYF
- TRBJ2-2 TRBD2 TRBV27 TGTGCCAGCAGTTTGTGGGGGGGAATCGGGGAGCTGTTTTTT CASSLWGGIGELFF
- TRBJ2-1 TRBD2 TRBV10-2 TGCGCCGGAGGGACTAGCGGGGGAGGCAATGAGCAGTTCTTC CAGGTSGGGNEQFF
few TRBJ2-5 - TRBV7-9 TGTGCCAGCAGCCCCCGAGGGGGGGAGACCCAGTACTTC CASSPRGGETQYF
few TRBJ1-6 - TRBV5-1 TGCGCCAGCAGCTTAGGGCAGGGGATTTCACCCCTCCACTTT CASSLGQGISPLHF
once TRBJ1-1 - TRBV4-1 TGCGCCAGCAGCCAAGTAGTCCGGGGCATAGCCGGGGACACTGAAGCTTTCTTT CASSQVVRGIAGDTEAFF
- TRBJ1-1 - TRBV28 TGTGCCAGCAGTTTGACAGGAACCAACCAGGACACTGAAGCTTTCTTT CASSLTGTNQDTEAFF
few TRBJ1-6 - TRBV4-1 TGCGCCAGCAGCCAGACCTCAGGGGTCGATTCACCCCTCCACTTT CASSQTSGVDSPLHF
- TRBJ1-1 - TRBV6-1 TGTGCCAGCAGTGAAGGACAGGAGAACACTGAAGCTTTCTTT CASSEGQENTEAFF
few TRBJ1-2 - TRBV4-1 TGCGCCAGCAGCCACCGCCGGGGCGCTAACTATGGCTACACCTTC CASSHRRGANYGYTF
- TRBJ2-1 - TRBV2 TGTGCCAGCGTTGAGGGGGGGGCCCGATCTTCCTACAATGAGCAGTTCTTC CASVEGGARSSYNEQFF
once TRBJ1-6 TRBD1 TRBV30 TGTGCCTGGAGTCCTAGACAGGGGACACCCCTCCACTTT CAWSPRQGTPLHF
once TRBJ1-1 - TRBV30 TGTGCCTGGAGTGATATTCAACCTGAAGCTTTCTTT CAWSDIQPEAFF
- TRBJ1-6 TRBD1 TRBV5-1 TGCGCCAGCAGTCCCGGGACAGGGGCTTCACCCCTCCACTTT CASSPGTGASPLHF
- TRBJ2-7 - TRBV9 TGTGCCAGCAGCTCGAGCTCCTACGAGCAGTACTTC CASSSSSYEQYF
- TRBJ2-1 TRBD2 TRBV7-6 TGTGCCAGCAGCTTGGGTCCCCTAGCGGGGCATGAGCAGTTCTTC CASSLGPLAGHEQFF
- TRBJ1-1 - TRBV4-1 TGCGCCAGCAGCCAAGAACAGCACGCGGCTGGGGCTTTCTTT CASSQEQHAAGAFF
once TRBJ1-5 TRBD1 TRBV19 TGTGCCAGTAGTGCGTACCGGGACAGGGTTGGCAATCAGCCCCAGCATTTT CASSAYRDRVGNQPQHF
- TRBJ1-2 - TRBV5-1 TGCGCCAGCAGCTATGGACCGAGGGACTATGGCTACACCTTC CASSYGPRDYGYTF
- TRBJ2-4 - TRBV10-3 TGTGCCATCAGTGAGTCGCCGACAGGTATTTCTGCCAAAAACATTCAGTACTTC CAISESPTGISAKNIQYF
- TRBJ1-1 - TRBV11-2 TGTGCCAGCAGCTTCGGGACGGCGAACACTGAAGCTTTCTTT CASSFGTANTEAFF
- TRBJ1-2 - TRBV10-3 TGTGCCATCAGTGCGTCAACCCTCAACTATGGCTACACCTTC CAISASTLNYGYTF
- TRBJ2-1 - TRBV4-1 TGCGCCAGCAGCCAATCGGGCGGGTACAATGAGCAGTTCTTC CASSQSGGYNEQFF
- TRBJ2-7 - TRBV5-6 TGTGCCAGCAGTACAGGGTACGAGCAGTACTTC CASSTGYEQYF
once TRBJ1-3 TRBD1 TRBV6-1 TGTGCCAGCAGTGAAACATGGGGACAGGCCCCTTCTTACTCTGGAAACACCATATATTTT CASSETWGQAPSYSGNTIYF
- TRBJ2-5 TRBD1 TRBV5-1 TGCGCCAGCAGCTTGACGTCCCGGGACAGGGGAGAAGAGACCCAGTACTTC CASSLTSRDRGEETQYF
- TRBJ2-7 - TRBV4-1 TGCGCCAGCAGCCACGGGATCAACGACATCCGGGCTGGCGGCGAGCAGTACTTC CASSHGINDIRAGGEQYF
- TRBJ2-3 TRBD1 TRBV5-6 TGTGCCAGCAGCTTCAGGGACAGGTCGCTGGATACGCAGTATTTT CASSFRDRSLDTQYF
once TRBJ1-4 TRBD1 TRBV19 TGTGCCAGTACCACAGGGGGGAAGCTGTTTTTT CASTTGGKLFF
- TRBJ1-6 - TRBV4-1 TGCGCCAGCAGCCAAGATGTCTATTCACCCCTCCACTTT CASSQDVYSPLHF
once TRBJ1-2 TRBD1 TRBV7-8 TGTGCCAGCAGCTACGAACGGACAGGGGAAGGCTATGGCTACACCTTC CASSYERTGEGYGYTF
- TRBJ2-1 - TRBV9 TGTGCCAGCAGCGTAGGAACTGGGGTAGAAAACTACAATGAGCAGTTCTTC CASSVGTGVENYNEQFF
- TRBJ2-3 - TRBV5-1 TGCGCCAGCAAACCCCCTAGCACAGATACGCAGTATTTT CASKPPSTDTQYF
once TRBJ2-3 TRBD2 TRBV6-1 TGTGCCAGCAGTGAAGTCAGCGGGGGGGCCGATACGCAGTATTTT CASSEVSGGADTQYF
- TRBJ2-7 TRBD2 TRBV27 TGTGCCAGCAGTTTATTAGCGGGGGAGGGATACGAGCAGTACTTC CASSLLAGEGYEQYF
few TRBJ1-2 TRBD1 TRBV19 TGTGCCAGTAGTATAGTAGAGGGGGGACAGCGGACGTATGTCTATGGCTACACCTTC CASSIVEGGQRTYVYGYTF
once TRBJ1-1 TRBD1 TRBV28 TGTGCCAGCAGTTTAAAAGAGGGGGCGCTTGACACTGAAGCTTTCTTT CASSLKEGALDTEAFF
- TRBJ1-2 TRBD1 TRBV5-5 TGTGCCAGCAGCCCAGAAAGGACAGGGTATAGCTACACCTTC CASSPERTGYSYTF
- TRBJ1-2 - TRBV6-1 TGTGCCAGCAGTATTTCCAGGGCCCTCTATGGCTACACCTTC CASSISRALYGYTF
- TRBJ1-2 TRBD1 TRBV19 TGTGCCAGTACCCCAATCCGGACAGGGATTAACTATGGCTACACCTTC CASTPIRTGINYGYTF
- TRBJ2-7 - TRBV30 TGTGCCTGGAATCGATACAGGGCCTACGAGCAGTACTTC CAWNRYRAYEQYF
- TRBJ1-4 TRBD1 TRBV30 TGTGCCTTCTTGGGACAGGCGGAGGAGGGTAATGAAAAACTGTTTTTT CAFLGQAEEGNEKLFF
once TRBJ2-1 - TRBV28 TGTGCCAGCACCCCATTCGGGACCTACAATGAGCAGTTCTTC CASTPFGTYNEQFF
- TRBJ2-3 - TRBV7-2 TGTGCCAGCAGCTTAGTAGGAGGAGATACGCAGTATTTT CASSLVGGDTQYF
once TRBJ2-2 TRBD2 TRBV30 TGTGCCTGGAGCCCGGGGGTATATAGCGGGGGGCACCAAACAAACACCGGGGAGCTGTTTTTT CAWSPGVYSGGHQTNTGELFF
- TRBJ1-2 - TRBV5-1 TGCGCCAGCAGCTTAACCGATAACTATGGCTACACCTTC CASSLTDNYGYTF
once TRBJ2-1 - TRBV19 TGTGCCAGTAGTTGGGCAGGGCTGATGGGAGCCGATGAGCAGTTCTTC CASSWAGLMGADEQFF
- TRBJ1-2 TRBD1 TRBV5-4 TGTGCCAGCAGCCCGGGACTGACAGGGGTCTATGGCTACACCTTC CASSPGLTGVYGYTF
once TRBJ2-4 - TRBV7-9 TGTGCCAGCAGCGGTGAGACACAGGAAAACATTCAGTACTTC CASSGETQENIQYF
- TRBJ1-4 TRBD1 TRBV4-2 TGTGCCAGCAGCCAAATCCCGGGACAGACTAATGAAAAACTGTTTTTT CASSQIPGQTNEKLFF
once TRBJ1-2 - TRBV7-2 TGTGCCAGCAGCTTTCCCGGGGGTTCTTATGGCTACACCTTC CASSFPGGSYGYTF
- TRBJ1-1 - TRBV5-6 TGTGCCAGCAGCGTCCTCCGGGCAAAGAACACTGAAGCTTTCTTT CASSVLRAKNTEAFF
- TRBJ2-7 - TRBV19 TGTGCCAGTAGCGACGCCCCCCTAGACGAGCAGTACTTC CASSDAPLDEQYF
once TRBJ2-1 TRBD2 TRBV27 TGTGCCAGCAGCCCGTTCTTCGGCCTAGCGGGGGGGCAGGAGTTCTTC CASSPFFGLAGGQEFF